This TCR beta chain was sequenced for a study of OX40 agonist ivuxolimab in advanced cancers. Study details: The drug used for patients, ivuxolimab, was an agonistic anti-OX40 (CD134) antibody. The mean age was about 61 years, ranging from roughly 23 to 80, with more than 70% of participants male.

Patients with autoimmune history or systemic immunosuppression were excluded. Deletions cut 2 bases from V and 4 bases from J, with 8 bases between. Germline CDR1 SGHNT, CDR2 YENEEA. The CDR3 runs to 14 residues. The method was immunoSEQ multiplex PCR; TCRdb's version includes in-frame clones alone and lacks a portion of them. The data hold over 60,000 clones, with 80% to 90% observed a single time. This chain uses TRBV11-3 with TRBJ2-2; D unresolved. This TCR was recovered from an adult with an advanced solid tumor such as melanoma, head and neck, liver or kidney cancer. This specimen consisted of CD4+ or CD8+ T cells sorted from blood, obtained in a trial of the OX40 agonist ivuxolimab. CDR3 in DNA: TGTGCCAGCAGCTTAAGTGCCGTCACCGGGGAGCTGTTTTTT. Residues: CASSLSAVTGELFF.